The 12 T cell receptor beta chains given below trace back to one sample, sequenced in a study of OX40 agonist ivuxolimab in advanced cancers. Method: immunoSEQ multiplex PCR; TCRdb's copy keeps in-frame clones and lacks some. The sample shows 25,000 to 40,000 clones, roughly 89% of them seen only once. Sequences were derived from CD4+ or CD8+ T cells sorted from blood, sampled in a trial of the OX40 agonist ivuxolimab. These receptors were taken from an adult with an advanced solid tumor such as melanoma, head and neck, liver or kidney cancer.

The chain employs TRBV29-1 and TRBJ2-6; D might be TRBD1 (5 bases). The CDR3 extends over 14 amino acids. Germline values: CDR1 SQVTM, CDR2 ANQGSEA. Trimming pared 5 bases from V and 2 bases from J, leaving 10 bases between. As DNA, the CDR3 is TGCAGCGTTTTAACAGGTACTGGGGCCAACGTCCTGACTTTC. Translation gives CSVLTGTGANVLTF.

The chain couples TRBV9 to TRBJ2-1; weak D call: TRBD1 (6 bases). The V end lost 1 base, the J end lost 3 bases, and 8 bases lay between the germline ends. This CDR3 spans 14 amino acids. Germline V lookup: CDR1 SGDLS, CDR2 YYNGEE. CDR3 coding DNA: TGTGCCAGCAGCGTACCAGGGGACTACAATGAGCAGTTCTTC. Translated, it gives CASSVPGDYNEQFF.

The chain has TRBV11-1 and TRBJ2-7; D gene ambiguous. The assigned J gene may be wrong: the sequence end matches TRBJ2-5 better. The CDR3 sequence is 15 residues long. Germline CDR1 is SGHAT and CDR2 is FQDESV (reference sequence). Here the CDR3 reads CASSFARRYQETQYF. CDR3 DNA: TGTGCCAGCAGCTTCGCGAGGCGGTACCAAGAGACCCAGTACTTC.

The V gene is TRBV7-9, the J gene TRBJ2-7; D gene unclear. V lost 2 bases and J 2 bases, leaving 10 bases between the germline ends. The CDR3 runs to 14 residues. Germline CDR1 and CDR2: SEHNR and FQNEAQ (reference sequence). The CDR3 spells CASSLQGFPYEQYF. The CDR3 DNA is TGTGCCAGCAGCTTACAAGGGTTCCCCTACGAGCAGTACTTC.

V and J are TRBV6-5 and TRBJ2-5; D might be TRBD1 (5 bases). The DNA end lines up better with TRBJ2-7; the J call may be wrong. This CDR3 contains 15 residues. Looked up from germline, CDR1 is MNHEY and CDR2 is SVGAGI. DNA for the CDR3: TGTGCCAGCAGGGAAATTCAGGGTTCTCTCTACGAGCAGTACTTC. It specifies CASREIQGSLYEQYF.

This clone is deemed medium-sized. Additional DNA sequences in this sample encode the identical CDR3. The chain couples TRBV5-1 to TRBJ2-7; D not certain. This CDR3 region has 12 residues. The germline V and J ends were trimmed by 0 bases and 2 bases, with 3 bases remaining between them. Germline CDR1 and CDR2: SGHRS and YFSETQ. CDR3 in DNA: TGCGCCAGCAGCTTGGATGCCTACGAGCAGTACTTC. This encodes CASSLDAYEQYF. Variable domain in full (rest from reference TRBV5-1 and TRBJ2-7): KAGVTQTPRYLIKTRGQQVTLSCSPISGHRSVSWYQQTPGQGLQFLFEYFSETQRNKGNFPGRFSGRQFSNSRSEMNVSTLELGDSALYLCASSLDAYEQYFGPGTRLTVT.

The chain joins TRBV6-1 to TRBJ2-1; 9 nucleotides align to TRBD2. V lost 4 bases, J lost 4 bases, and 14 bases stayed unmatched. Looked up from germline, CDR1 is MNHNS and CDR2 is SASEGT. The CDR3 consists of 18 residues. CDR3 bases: TGTGCCAGCAGTGGCGGGGGGTTCGTTCTAGCGGGATACAATGAGCAGTTCTTC. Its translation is CASSGGGFVLAGYNEQFF.

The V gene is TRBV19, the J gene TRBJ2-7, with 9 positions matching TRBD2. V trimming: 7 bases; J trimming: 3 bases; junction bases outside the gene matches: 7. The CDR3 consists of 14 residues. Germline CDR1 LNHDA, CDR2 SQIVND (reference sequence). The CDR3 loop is CASTPGTSFYEQYF. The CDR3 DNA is TGTGCCAGTACCCCGGGGACTAGCTTCTACGAGCAGTACTTC.

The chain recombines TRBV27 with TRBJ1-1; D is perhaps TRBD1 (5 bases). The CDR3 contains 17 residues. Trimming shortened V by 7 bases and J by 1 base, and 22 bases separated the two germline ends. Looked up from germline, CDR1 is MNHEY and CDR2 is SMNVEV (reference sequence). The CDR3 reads CASTSGDAGLANTEAFF. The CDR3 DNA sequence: TGTGCCAGCACGTCGGGAGACGCAGGGTTAGCGAACACTGAAGCTTTCTTT.

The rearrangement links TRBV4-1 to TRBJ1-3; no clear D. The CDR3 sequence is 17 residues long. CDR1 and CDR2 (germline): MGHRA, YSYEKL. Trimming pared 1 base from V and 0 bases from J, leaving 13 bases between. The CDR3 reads CASSQVPGTGSGNTIYF. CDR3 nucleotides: TGCGCCAGCAGCCAAGTTCCGGGCACCGGCTCTGGAAACACCATATATTTT.

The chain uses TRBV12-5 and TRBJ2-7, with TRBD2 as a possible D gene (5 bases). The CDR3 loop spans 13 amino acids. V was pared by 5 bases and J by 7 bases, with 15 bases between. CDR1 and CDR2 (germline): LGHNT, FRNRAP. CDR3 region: CASGPAESGEQYF. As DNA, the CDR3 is TGTGCTAGTGGTCCCGCGGAGTCGGGGGAGCAGTACTTC.

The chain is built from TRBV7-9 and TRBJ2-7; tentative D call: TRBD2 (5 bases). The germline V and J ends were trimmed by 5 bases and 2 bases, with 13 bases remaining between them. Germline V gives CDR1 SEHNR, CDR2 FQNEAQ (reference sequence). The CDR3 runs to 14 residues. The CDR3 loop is CASSPPGSTYEQYF. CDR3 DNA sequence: TGTGCCAGCAGCCCCCCGGGGTCTACCTACGAGCAGTACTTC.